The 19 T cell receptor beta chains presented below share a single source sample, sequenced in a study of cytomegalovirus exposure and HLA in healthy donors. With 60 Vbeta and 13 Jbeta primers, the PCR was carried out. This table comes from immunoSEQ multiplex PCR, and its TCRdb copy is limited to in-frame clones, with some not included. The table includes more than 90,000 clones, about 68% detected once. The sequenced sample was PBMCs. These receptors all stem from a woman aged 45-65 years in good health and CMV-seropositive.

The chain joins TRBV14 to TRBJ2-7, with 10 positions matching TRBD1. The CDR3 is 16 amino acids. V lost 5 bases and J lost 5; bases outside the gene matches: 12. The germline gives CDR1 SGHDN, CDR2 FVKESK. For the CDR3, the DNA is TGTGCCAGCAGCGGACGGGACAGGGGCAGGAGGGACGAGCAGTACTTC. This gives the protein CASSGRDRGRRDEQYF.

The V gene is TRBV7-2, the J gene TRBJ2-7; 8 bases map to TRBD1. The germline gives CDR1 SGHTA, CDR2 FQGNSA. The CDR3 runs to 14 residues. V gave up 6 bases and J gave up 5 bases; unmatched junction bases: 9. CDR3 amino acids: CASSPAAGGHEQYF. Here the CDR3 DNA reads TGTGCCAGCAGTCCCGCGGCAGGGGGCCACGAGCAGTACTTC.

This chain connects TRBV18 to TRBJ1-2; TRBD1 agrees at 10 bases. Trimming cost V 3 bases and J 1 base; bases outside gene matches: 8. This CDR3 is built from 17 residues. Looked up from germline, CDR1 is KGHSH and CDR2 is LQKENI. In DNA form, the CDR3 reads TGTGCCAGCTCACCGGGGGACAGGGGCCCGGTTAACTATGGCTACACCTTC. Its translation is CASSPGDRGPVNYGYTF.

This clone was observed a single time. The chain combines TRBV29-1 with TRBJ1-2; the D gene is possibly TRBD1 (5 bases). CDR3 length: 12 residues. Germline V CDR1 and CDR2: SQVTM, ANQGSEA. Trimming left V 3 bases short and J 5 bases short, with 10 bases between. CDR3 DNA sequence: TGCAGCGTTGAGGGGCAGGAGTATGGCTACACCTTC. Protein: CSVEGQEYGYTF.

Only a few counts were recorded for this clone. CDR3 sequence reads: CASSFSGTNSYQQYF. The CDR3 bases are TGTGCCAGCAGCTTTTCAGGGACTAATAGTTACCAGCAGTACTTC. The chain couples TRBV11-2 to TRBJ2-7; 7 bases are shared with TRBD2. Looked up from germline, CDR1 is SGHAT and CDR2 is FQNNGV. This CDR3 spans 15 amino acids. J was trimmed by 8 bases and V by 3 bases; bases with no gene match: 13.

The CDR3 DNA is TGTGCCATCGGGAGGGACGGCTCTATCGGCGAGCAGTACTTC. This codes for CAIGRDGSIGEQYF. V usage is TRBV10-3 and J usage is TRBJ2-7; TRBD2 aligns across 7 bases. The length of the CDR3 is 14 residues. The germline V gene encodes CDR1 ENHRY and CDR2 SYGVKD. With V trimmed by 8 bases and J by 6 bases, 13 bases remained unmatched.

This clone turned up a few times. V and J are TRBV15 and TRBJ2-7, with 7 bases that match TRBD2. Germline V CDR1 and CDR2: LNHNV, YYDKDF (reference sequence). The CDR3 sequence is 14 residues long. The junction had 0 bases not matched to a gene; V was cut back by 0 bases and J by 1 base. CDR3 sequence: CATSREAGSYEQYF. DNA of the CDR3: TGTGCCACCAGCAGAGAAGCGGGATCCTACGAGCAGTACTTC.

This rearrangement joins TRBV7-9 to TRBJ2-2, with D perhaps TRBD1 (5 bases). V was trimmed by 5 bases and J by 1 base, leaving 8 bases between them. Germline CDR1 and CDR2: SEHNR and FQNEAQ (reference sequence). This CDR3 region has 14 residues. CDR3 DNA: TGTGCCAGCAGCCCTGGACAGAACACCGGGGAGCTGTTTTTT. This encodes CASSPGQNTGELFF.

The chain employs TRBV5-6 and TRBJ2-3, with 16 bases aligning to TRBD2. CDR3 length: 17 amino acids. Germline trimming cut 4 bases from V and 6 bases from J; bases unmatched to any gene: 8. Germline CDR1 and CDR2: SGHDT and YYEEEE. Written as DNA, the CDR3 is TGTGCCAGCAGCCCGACCGGGACTAGCGGGAGGGTCGATACGCAGTATTTT. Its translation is CASSPTGTSGRVDTQYF.

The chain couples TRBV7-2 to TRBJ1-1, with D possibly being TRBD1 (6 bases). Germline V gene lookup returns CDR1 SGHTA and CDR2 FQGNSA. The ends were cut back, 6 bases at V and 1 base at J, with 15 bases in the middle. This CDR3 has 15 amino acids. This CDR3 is CASSKQGRTNTEAFF. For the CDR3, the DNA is TGTGCCAGCAGTAAACAGGGCAGGACGAACACTGAAGCTTTCTTT.

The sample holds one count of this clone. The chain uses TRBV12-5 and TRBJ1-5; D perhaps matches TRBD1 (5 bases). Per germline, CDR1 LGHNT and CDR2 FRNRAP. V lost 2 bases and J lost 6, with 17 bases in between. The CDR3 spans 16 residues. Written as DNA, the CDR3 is TGTGCTAGTGGTTTGCAGATAACAGGAGCAATTCAGCCCCAGCATTTT. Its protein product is CASGLQITGAIQPQHF.

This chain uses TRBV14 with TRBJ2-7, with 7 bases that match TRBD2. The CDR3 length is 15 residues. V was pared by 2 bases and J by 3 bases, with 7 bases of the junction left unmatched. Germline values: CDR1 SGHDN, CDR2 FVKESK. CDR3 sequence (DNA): TGTGCCAGCAGCCAAAACGCATGGGGGGGCTACGAGCAGTACTTC. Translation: CASSQNAWGGYEQYF.

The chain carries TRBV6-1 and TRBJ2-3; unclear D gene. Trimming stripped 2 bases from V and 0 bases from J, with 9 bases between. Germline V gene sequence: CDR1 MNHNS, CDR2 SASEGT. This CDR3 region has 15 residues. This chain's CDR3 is CASSELAGSTDTQYF. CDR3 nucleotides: TGTGCCAGCAGTGAACTGGCAGGAAGCACAGATACGCAGTATTTT.

The CDR3 DNA reads as TGTGCCAGCAGCCCGACAGGGGCAAACTATGGCTACACCTTC. Translation: CASSPTGANYGYTF. The chain combines TRBV27 with TRBJ1-2; 8 nucleotides match TRBD1. V shed 6 bases and J 2 bases; nucleotides not matched to a gene: 5. The CDR3 runs 14 residues. Germline V CDR1 and CDR2: MNHEY, SMNVEV (reference sequence).

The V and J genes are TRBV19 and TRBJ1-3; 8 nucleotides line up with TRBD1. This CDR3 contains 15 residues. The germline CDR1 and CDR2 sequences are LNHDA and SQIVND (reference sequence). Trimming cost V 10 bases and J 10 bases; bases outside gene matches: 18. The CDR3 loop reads CATLGQGKRKQTIYF. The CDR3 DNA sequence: TGTGCCACCTTAGGACAGGGAAAACGGAAACAGACCATATATTTT. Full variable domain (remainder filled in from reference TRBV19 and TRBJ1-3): DGGITQSPKYLFRKEGQNVTLSCEQNLNHDAMYWYRQDPGQGLRLIYYSQIVNDFQKGDIAEGYSVSREKKESFPLTVTSAQKNPTAFYLCATLGQGKRKQTIYFGEGSWLTVV.

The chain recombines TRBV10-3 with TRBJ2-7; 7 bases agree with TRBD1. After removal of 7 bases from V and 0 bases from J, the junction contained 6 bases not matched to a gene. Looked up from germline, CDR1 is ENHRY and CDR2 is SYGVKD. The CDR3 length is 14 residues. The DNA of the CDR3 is TGTGCCATCACTCCGGACAGGAGCTCCTACGAGCAGTACTTC. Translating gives CAITPDRSSYEQYF.

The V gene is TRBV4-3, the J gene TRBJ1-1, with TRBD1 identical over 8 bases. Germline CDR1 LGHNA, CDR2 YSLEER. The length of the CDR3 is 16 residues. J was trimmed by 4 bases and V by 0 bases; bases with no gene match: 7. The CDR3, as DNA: TGCGCCAGCAGCCAAGACCCAGGGGGCGAAGGCACTGAAGCTTTCTTT. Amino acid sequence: CASSQDPGGEGTEAFF.

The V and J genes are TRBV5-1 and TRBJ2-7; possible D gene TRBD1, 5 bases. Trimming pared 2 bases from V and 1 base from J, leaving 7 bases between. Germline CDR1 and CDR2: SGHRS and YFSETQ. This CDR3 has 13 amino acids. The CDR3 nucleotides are TGCGCCAGCAGCTTTAGACAGTCCTACGAGCAGTACTTC. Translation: CASSFRQSYEQYF. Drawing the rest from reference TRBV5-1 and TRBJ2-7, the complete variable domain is KAGVTQTPRYLIKTRGQQVTLSCSPISGHRSVSWYQQTPGQGLQFLFEYFSETQRNKGNFPGRFSGRQFSNSRSEMNVSTLELGDSALYLCASSFRQSYEQYFGPGTRLTVT.

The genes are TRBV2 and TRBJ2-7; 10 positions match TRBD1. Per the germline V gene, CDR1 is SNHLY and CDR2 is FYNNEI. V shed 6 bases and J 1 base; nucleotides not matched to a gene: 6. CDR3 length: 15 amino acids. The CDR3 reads CASRPGTGESYEQYF. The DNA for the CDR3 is TGTGCCAGCAGGCCCGGGACAGGGGAGTCCTACGAGCAGTACTTC.